The 17 T cell receptor beta chains presented below share a single source sample, sequenced in a study of blood T cell repertoires in COVID-19. Repertoires were generated with immunoSEQ multiplex PCR, while TCRdb's copy carries only in-frame clones and drops some. The sample shows under 200,000 clones, more than 75% of them seen only once. Sequenced sample: peripheral blood. These receptors were collected from a man in his forties or fifties with acute or convalescent COVID-19.

V and J are TRBV7-2 and TRBJ2-1, with 10 nucleotides matching TRBD1. CDR1 SGHTA and CDR2 FQGNSA come from the germline V gene. V lost 1 base to trimming and J lost 7 bases; unmatched junction nucleotides: 1. The length of the CDR3 is 14 residues. The CDR3 spells CASSLGGQGNEQFF. The CDR3 coding sequence is TGTGCCAGCAGCTTAGGGGGACAGGGGAATGAGCAGTTCTTC.

The CDR3 coding sequence is TGTGCCAGCCAGACGGAAGGGGCGCGGAGCAATCAGCCCCAGCATTTT. Translation gives CASQTEGARSNQPQHF. The genes are TRBV19 and TRBJ1-5, with D maybe TRBD1 (5 bases). CDR1 is LNHDA and CDR2 is SQIVND in the germline V gene (reference sequence). The V end was cut by 9 bases, the J end by 1 base, with 19 bases between. The CDR3 has 16 amino acids. Using reference TRBV19 and TRBJ1-5 for the parts outside the CDR3, the full variable domain is DGGITQSPKYLFRKEGQNVTLSCEQNLNHDAMYWYRQDPGQGLRLIYYSQIVNDFQKGDIAEGYSVSREKKESFPLTVTSAQKNPTAFYLCASQTEGARSNQPQHFGDGTRLSIL.

The chain has TRBV7-2 and TRBJ2-4; possibly TRBD2 for D (7 bases). Trimming stripped 4 bases from V and 7 bases from J, with 11 bases between. Germline CDR1 reads SGHTA; CDR2 reads FQGNSA. The CDR3 spans 13 residues. CDR3 sequence reads: CASSYREGNIQYF. The CDR3 nucleotides read TGTGCCAGCAGCTACAGGGAGGGGAACATTCAGTACTTC.

V gene TRBV5-1 combines with J gene TRBJ1-1; D is unclear. The CDR3 consists of 16 residues. V lost 0 bases, J lost 1 base, and 13 bases lay in between. Germline values: CDR1 SGHRS, CDR2 YFSETQ. CDR3 DNA: TGCGCCAGCAGCTTGGCGGCCCAGGTTCAGAACACTGAAGCTTTCTTT. The encoded protein is CASSLAAQVQNTEAFF.

The CDR3 loop is CASSLQGREAFF. The CDR3 DNA follows: TGCGCCAGCAGCTTACAGGGGAGGGAAGCTTTCTTT. This chain uses TRBV5-1 with TRBJ1-1; 7 nucleotides align to TRBD1. The germline V gene encodes CDR1 SGHRS and CDR2 YFSETQ. The V segment lost 2 bases and the J segment 8 bases; nucleotides outside the gene matches: 3. CDR3 length equals 12 residues.

The chain links TRBV5-1 to TRBJ2-5; 8 bases fit TRBD2. There are 15 residues in the CDR3. V shed 0 bases and J 5 bases; nucleotides not matched to a gene: 6. Germline loops: CDR1 SGHRS, CDR2 YFSETQ. CDR3 nucleotide sequence: TGCGCCAGCAGCTTGGTTCGGCGGGGGGTGGAGACCCAGTACTTC. This sequence encodes CASSLVRRGVETQYF.

This clone was seen a few times. The V gene is TRBV3-1 (or the pseudogene TRBV3-2), the J gene TRBJ2-2; TRBD1 agrees at 10 bases. There are 17 residues in the CDR3. V lost 6 bases and J lost 4; bases outside the gene matches: 11. Germline V gene data show CDR1 as LGHDT and CDR2 as YNNKEL (reference sequence). The chain's CDR3 is CASSSPGTGAGTGELFF. The CDR3 bases are TGTGCCAGCAGTTCTCCCGGGACAGGGGCGGGCACCGGGGAGCTGTTTTTT.

The chain links TRBV29-1 to TRBJ2-5; maybe TRBD1 (6 bases). V gave up 4 bases and J gave up 5 bases, with 14 bases separating them. Germline lookup yields CDR1 SQVTM and CDR2 ANQGSEA. This CDR3 comprises 13 residues. The DNA for the CDR3 is TGCAGCGTTGTTAGTACAGGGAAGGAGACCCAGTACTTC. Amino acid sequence: CSVVSTGKETQYF.

Here the CDR3 DNA reads TGTGCCAGCCTCCCCTCCGGACAGGGTTCGGGAAACACCATATATTTT. Its translation is CASLPSGQGSGNTIYF. The chain combines TRBV28 with TRBJ1-3, with 8 positions matching TRBD1. The CDR3 extends over 16 amino acids. The germline V gene encodes CDR1 MDHEN and CDR2 SYDVKM. The ends lost 8 bases at V and 4 bases at J; junction bases unmatched: 13.

The gene calls are TRBV5-1 and TRBJ1-2, with 8 positions matching TRBD1. The CDR3 length is 13 residues. Germline CDR1 is SGHRS and CDR2 is YFSETQ. The ends lost 3 bases at V and 4 bases at J; junction bases unmatched: 2. The CDR3 loop reads CASSSQGGYGYTF. In DNA, the CDR3 is TGCGCCAGCAGCTCACAGGGGGGCTATGGCTACACCTTC.

This rearrangement joins TRBV6-5 to TRBJ2-1; the D gene is possibly TRBD1 (6 bases). CDR3 length equals 15 residues. Germline values: CDR1 MNHEY, CDR2 SVGAGI. Trimming cost V 5 bases and J 3 bases, with 14 bases left between them. DNA for the CDR3: TGTGCCAGCAGTCCCCGACAGGCTAACTACAATGAGCAGTTCTTC. This encodes CASSPRQANYNEQFF.

This chain links TRBV4-3 with TRBJ1-2; no reliable D call. The CDR3 runs 15 residues. The germline CDR1 and CDR2 sequences are LGHNA and YSLEER. V was cut by 0 bases and J by 0 bases, with 8 bases left in between. DNA of the CDR3: TGCGCCAGCAGCCAAGACCCCAACTCTAACTATGGCTACACCTTC. Translating gives CASSQDPNSNYGYTF.

This chain joins TRBV6-6 and TRBJ1-1, with D maybe TRBD1 (5 bases). The germline V and J ends were trimmed by 4 bases and 8 bases, with 8 bases remaining between them. This CDR3 has 11 residues. Germline-derived CDR1 and CDR2 are MNHNY and SVGAGI (reference sequence). This CDR3 is CASSFRGEAFF. The CDR3 DNA reads TGTGCCAGCAGTTTTAGGGGCGAAGCTTTCTTT.

The chain joins TRBV9 to TRBJ1-3; a possible D gene is TRBD1 (5 bases). Germline V lookup: CDR1 SGDLS, CDR2 YYNGEE. The V and J ends lost 3 bases and 0 bases respectively, with 13 bases between them. There are 16 residues in the CDR3. CDR3 region: CASSAGLPSSGNTIYF. The CDR3, as DNA: TGTGCCAGCAGCGCGGGACTCCCGAGCTCTGGAAACACCATATATTTT.

The chain links TRBV7-6 to TRBJ1-1; 7 bases are a match to TRBD1. Per the germline V gene, CDR1 is SGHVS and CDR2 is FNYEAQ. CDR3 size: 13 residues. V shed 4 bases and J 10 bases; nucleotides not matched to a gene: 9. The CDR3 sequence: CASSSTGTEGAFF. Here the CDR3 DNA reads TGTGCCAGCAGCTCAACCGGGACAGAGGGAGCTTTCTTT.

The rearrangement links TRBV9 to TRBJ1-2; D call uncertain. Looked up from germline, CDR1 is SGDLS and CDR2 is YYNGEE. With 0 bases removed from V and 4 bases from J, the gap between germline ends came to 19 bases. The CDR3 has 17 residues. The CDR3 DNA is TGTGCCAGCAGCGTAGGGGCTGACCTCAGTCCCTTCTATGGCTACACCTTC. It codes for CASSVGADLSPFYGYTF. The whole variable domain, filled in from reference TRBV9 and TRBJ1-2, reads DSGVTQTPKHLITATGQRVTLRCSPRSGDLSVYWYQQSLDQGLQFLIQYYNGEERAKGNILERFSAQQFPDLHSELNLSSLELGDSALYFCASSVGADLSPFYGYTFGSGTRLTVV.

The chain uses TRBV5-1 and TRBJ2-3, with a possible D match to TRBD1 (5 bases). From germline, CDR1 is SGHRS and CDR2 YFSETQ. The V gene lost 3 bases and the J gene lost 1 base, with 15 bases spanning the gap. The CDR3 covers 16 residues. This chain's CDR3 is CASSSFMSRGTDTQYF. DNA of the CDR3: TGCGCCAGCAGCTCCTTTATGTCCAGGGGCACAGATACGCAGTATTTT.